The 8 T cell receptor beta chains reported below all come from one sample, sequenced in a study of vaccination and CD4 T cells after COVID-19. These receptors have no identified antigens. Specified treatment: roughly 10-day PBMC culture with coronavirus spike peptide pools or control peptides (ViraFEST assay). Cultured CD4+ T cell DNA was sequenced using the Oncomine TCR Beta short-read assay. TCRdb recomputed calls from the PCR reads with MiXCR, one row per CDR3 protein. In the table there are around 15,000 distinct CDR3 sequences, around three fifths of which are singletons. Source material: CD4+ T cells from blood, cultured in vitro. The receptors derive from a human donor who had recovered from COVID-19.

The table lists this clonotype with a count of one. This chain links TRBV7-3 with TRBJ2-3, with 11 bases matching TRBD2. CDR3 length: 15 amino acids. V dropped 3 bases and J dropped 5; count of bases not matched to a gene: 4. Germline V lookup: CDR1 SGHTA, CDR2 FQGTGA. Written as DNA, the CDR3 is TGTGCCAGCAGCTTGATGGGACTAGCGGAAGATACGCAGTATTTT. Translation gives CASSLMGLAEDTQYF.

This chain uses TRBV11-2 with TRBJ1-2; D is uncertain. The CDR3 totals 11 residues. Germline V lookup: CDR1 SGHAT, CDR2 FQNNGV. The V end was cut by 4 bases, the J end by 4 bases, with 4 bases between. The DNA of the CDR3 is TGTGCCAGCAGCTCCCCCTATGGCTACACCTTC. Translation gives CASSSPYGYTF.

The rearrangement uses TRBV6-1 and TRBJ2-7; possible D gene TRBD2, 6 bases. This CDR3 is 14 amino acids long. Trimming pared 7 bases from V and 3 bases from J, leaving 16 bases between. Germline values: CDR1 MNHNS, CDR2 SASEGT. CDR3 sequence: CASTPEGRGYEQYF. CDR3 DNA: TGTGCCAGCACTCCCGAGGGGCGGGGCTACGAGCAGTACTTC.

This clonotype was seen a few times. The chain is built from TRBV11-2 and TRBJ2-3; 10 bases map to TRBD2. CDR1 is SGHAT and CDR2 is FQNNGV in the germline V gene. There are 14 residues in the CDR3. V lost 0 bases to trimming and J lost 14 bases; unmatched junction nucleotides: 8. CDR3 coding DNA: TGTGCCAGCAGCTTAGAGGTCCGAGCGGGAGGGTTGTATTTT. It codes for CASSLEVRAGGLYF.

This chain joins TRBV7-8 and TRBJ1-2; no definite D call. This CDR3 comprises 15 residues. V gave up 0 bases and J gave up 8 bases, with 16 bases separating them. Looked up from germline, CDR1 is SGHVS and CDR2 is FQNEAQ. The CDR3, as DNA: TGTGCCAGCAGCTTAGCGGGTACCGAGGCCAGAGGCTACACCTTC. It translates to CASSLAGTEARGYTF.

The chain recombines TRBV11-2 with TRBJ1-1; D not resolved. Per the germline V gene, CDR1 is SGHAT and CDR2 is FQNNGV. Trimming shortened V by 0 bases and J by 5 bases, and 13 bases separated the two germline ends. The CDR3 runs 15 residues. The CDR3 region is CASSLDREGWTEAFF. CDR3 bases: TGTGCCAGCAGCTTAGATCGCGAGGGATGGACTGAAGCTTTCTTT.

Here the CDR3 DNA reads TGTGCCAGCACTCCGCCGTCCTTGACGGACACTGAAGCTTTCTTT. Translation gives CASTPPSLTDTEAFF. The genes are TRBV7-9 and TRBJ1-1, with D unclear. In germline, CDR1 is SEHNR, CDR2 FQNEAQ (reference sequence). Trimming cost V 7 bases and J 3 bases, with 18 bases left between them. This CDR3 contains 15 residues.

This clonotype was detected only a few times. The chain recombines TRBV7-2 with TRBJ1-2, with D perhaps TRBD1 (5 bases). Per germline, CDR1 SGHTA and CDR2 FQGNSA. This CDR3 is built from 13 residues. Trimming took off 1 base at V and 2 bases at J, with 5 bases between the two ends. The CDR3 protein is CASSLGQNYGYTF. The CDR3 nucleotides read TGTGCCAGCAGCTTAGGACAGAACTATGGCTACACCTTC.